This T cell receptor beta chain was documented in a study of shared T cell receptors in the human thymus. Germline CDR1 reads SGHTA; CDR2 reads FQGNSA. The CDR3 is 15 residues long. V was clipped by 5 bases and J by 5 bases, with 15 bases between them. Assay: immunoSEQ multiplex PCR; the TCRdb copy retains only in-frame clones and omits some. This sample has just under 550,000 clones, with about 84% found just once. This sample was also put to use in a study of human thymus T cells. That publication notes: The sample donors, healthy Finnish infants, were having corrective surgery for congenital heart defects. Thymus tissue for the work was resected from patients undergoing corrective heart surgery. Thymic and blood repertoires appeared to show biased V and J gene usage. Reports from related research described highly overlapping thymic repertoires among unrelated individuals.

The clonotype originates from a boy under three years old with a congenital heart defect. The V gene is TRBV7-2, the J gene TRBJ2-2; the D gene is possibly TRBD1 (7 bases). The specimen was thymocytes. The CDR3 DNA sequence: TGTGCCAGCAGCCTAGGAGGGGGCGAAACCGGGGAGCTGTTTTTT. Amino acids: CASSLGGGETGELFF.